The sequence of this T cell receptor (beta chain) was determined in a study of CD8 T cells in Susac syndrome. Study in general: At blood draw, Susac syndrome patients were therapy-naive, on corticosteroids, or on intravenous immunoglobulin alone.

Sequencing targeted TCR beta in blood CD8+ and CD4+ T cells. Negative isolation yielded the CD8+ and CD4+ T cells, while FACS enriched the TEMRA cells. 0.5 to 1 ug RNA was reverse transcribed with random hexamers. An immunoSEQ multiplex PCR amplified TCR beta CDR3 over 54 Vbeta and 13 Jbeta. One entry per CDR3 protein, called by TCRdb with MiXCR from the immunoSEQ multiplex PCR reads. The table shows about 150,000 distinct CDR3 sequences, with 95% occurring only once. Trimming took off 4 bases at V and 1 base at J, with 11 bases between the two ends. Germline values: CDR1 MNHEY, CDR2 SVGAGI. CDR3 length equals 14 residues.

Sequencing input: CD4+ T cells from PBMCs. The chain combines TRBV6-5 with TRBJ2-7, with D perhaps TRBD1 (5 bases). The origin of this receptor is a human donor with Susac syndrome. Here the CDR3 reads CASSSGFRSYEQYF. The DNA for the CDR3 is TGTGCCAGCAGTTCAGGGTTTCGGTCCTACGAGCAGTACTTC.